The present T cell receptor beta chain was sequenced within a study of cytomegalovirus exposure and HLA in healthy donors. Across the study: The same platform used for the approximately 670 first-cohort repertoires was also used for the 100 to 150 validation repertoires, as a later analysis reported.

A note on this clone: Its target is not known.

The CDR3 runs to 16 residues. Germline V gene data show CDR1 as MNHNY and CDR2 as SVGAGI (reference sequence). V lost 2 bases and J lost 2, with 16 bases in between. TCRdb's copy holds only in-frame clones and misses some; the assay was immunoSEQ multiplex PCR. The table has 130,000 to 150,000 clones, more than 80% seen once. General study points: The dataset shows that most TCR sequences were rare, while some public TCRs occurred in many donors. First-cohort TCR clusters tended to co-occur in the 90 to 150 validation repertoires, a later analysis found. Testing in vitro showed a few CMV-associated chains specific for CMV antigens.

V gene TRBV6-6 combines with J gene TRBJ2-7; maybe TRBD2 (6 bases). The TCR sequence derives from a woman in her twenties or thirties in good health and CMV-seropositive. Specimen: PBMCs. The CDR3 DNA reads as TGTGCCAGCAGTTACGCTACCGGGACGGGAGCCTACGAGCAGTACTTC. Protein: CASSYATGTGAYEQYF.